The 14 T cell receptor beta chains below all came from one sample that was sequenced in a study of beta chain features in type 1 diabetes. Of the isolated RNA, all was reverse transcribed, and so the sequenced material was expressed TCRB transcripts. Data came from immunoSEQ multiplex PCR; TCRdb stores just in-frame clones and leaves some out. The sample has 110,000 or so clones; almost 40% are singletons. The source material was stem cell memory CD4+ T cells from blood. These receptors all come from a young woman in good health.

This clone was counted a few times. The CDR3 region is CSAPLALSTDTQYF. The DNA of the CDR3 is TGCAGCGCCCCTCTAGCGCTAAGCACAGATACGCAGTATTTT. The rearrangement joins TRBV29-1 to TRBJ2-3, with TRBD2 as a possible D gene (6 bases). The V gene's germline CDR1 is SQVTM and CDR2 ANQGSEA. With 7 bases removed from V and 0 bases from J, the gap between germline ends came to 14 bases. The CDR3 is made up of 14 amino acids.

CDR3 residues: CSVEEGDRGRIYEQYF. The CDR3 DNA follows: TGCAGCGTTGAAGAGGGTGACAGGGGGCGAATCTACGAGCAGTACTTC. This chain links TRBV29-1 with TRBJ2-7, with TRBD1 matching over 10 bases. Germline lookup yields CDR1 SQVTM and CDR2 ANQGSEA. Unmatched junction bases numbered 8, after V lost 0 bases and J lost 3 bases. This CDR3 contains 16 residues.

The chain carries TRBV19 and TRBJ2-7; 13 bases line up with TRBD2. The V and J ends lost 3 bases and 3 bases, in that order; junction bases with no gene match: 2. The CDR3 extends over 15 amino acids. Germline V CDR1 and CDR2: LNHDA, SQIVND (reference sequence). CDR3 sequence reads: CASSIWTSGSYEQYF. CDR3 DNA: TGTGCCAGTAGTATCTGGACTAGCGGGAGCTACGAGCAGTACTTC.

CDR3 in DNA: TGCGCCAGCAGCCAAGATCGCCCTAGCGGAGGAGTGAAAGAGACCCAGTACTTC. Protein sequence: CASSQDRPSGGVKETQYF. The chain joins TRBV4-3 to TRBJ2-5; 7 bases are a match to TRBD2. The CDR3 has 18 residues. Trimming at V came to 0 bases and at J to 3 bases, leaving 13 bases not matched to a gene. The germline V gene encodes CDR1 LGHNA and CDR2 YSLEER.

The chain combines TRBV9 with TRBJ1-1, with unresolved D. V lost 4 bases to trimming and J lost 1 base, with 8 bases between them. This CDR3 region has 13 residues. CDR1 is SGDLS and CDR2 is YYNGEE in the germline V gene. CDR3 sequence: CASSRPGNTEAFF. Here the CDR3 DNA reads TGTGCCAGCAGCCGCCCCGGGAACACTGAAGCTTTCTTT. Based on the CDR3 plus reference TRBV9 and TRBJ1-1, the full variable domain is DSGVTQTPKHLITATGQRVTLRCSPRSGDLSVYWYQQSLDQGLQFLIQYYNGEERAKGNILERFSAQQFPDLHSELNLSSLELGDSALYFCASSRPGNTEAFFGQGTRLTVV.

This clone was counted a few times. This rearrangement joins TRBV14 to TRBJ1-2; D not certain. V lost 0 bases, J lost 1 base, and 6 bases lay in between. The germline CDR1 and CDR2 sequences are SGHDN and FVKESK. CDR3 size: 14 residues. In DNA form, the CDR3 reads TGTGCCAGCAGCCAAGAGCGGCATAACTATGGCTACACCTTC. It specifies CASSQERHNYGYTF.

This sequence joins TRBV2 and TRBJ2-5, with 8 nucleotides matching TRBD1. V lost 4 bases and J lost 1; bases outside the gene matches: 5. CDR1 and CDR2 (germline): SNHLY, FYNNEI. This CDR3 is 15 amino acids long. This CDR3 reads CASSGGRGPQETQYF. CDR3 bases: TGTGCCAGCAGTGGGGGCAGGGGGCCCCAAGAGACCCAGTACTTC.

The chain employs TRBV2 and TRBJ2-4; D remains ambiguous. Trimming took 4 bases from V and 8 from J, leaving 6 bases between them. Germline lookup yields CDR1 SNHLY and CDR2 FYNNEI. The CDR3 spans 11 residues. CDR3 sequence: CASSAVDIQYF. The CDR3, as DNA: TGTGCCAGCAGTGCTGTAGACATTCAGTACTTC.

This clone was seen only a few times. The genes are TRBV27 and TRBJ2-1; TRBD1 aligns across 7 bases. CDR1 is MNHEY, CDR2 SMNVEV, per germline (reference sequence). The V segment lost 2 bases and the J segment 3 bases; nucleotides outside the gene matches: 1. The CDR3 covers 14 residues. The CDR3 coding sequence is TGTGCCAGCAGTTTAGCAGGGGGCTACAATGAGCAGTTCTTC. This encodes CASSLAGGYNEQFF.

The chain uses TRBV4-1 and TRBJ2-1, with 14 bases lining up with TRBD2. V lost 2 bases and J lost 9; bases outside the gene matches: 15. This CDR3 has 19 amino acids. Germline values: CDR1 MGHRA, CDR2 YSYEKL. CDR3 protein: CASSQQPRTSGRRRGEQFF. The CDR3 region has the DNA TGCGCCAGCAGCCAACAACCCAGGACTAGCGGGAGGAGACGGGGTGAGCAGTTCTTC.

The V call is TRBV6-5, the J call TRBJ2-7, with 8 positions matching TRBD2. Germline lookup yields CDR1 MNHEY and CDR2 SVGAGI. Losses at the gene ends were 5 bases for V and 4 bases for J; bases not matched to a gene: 7. This CDR3 is built from 14 residues. The CDR3 DNA reads TGTGCCAGCAGTAGCGGGGGCAGGGTTTACGAGCAGTACTTC. Translated, it gives CASSSGGRVYEQYF.

The chain uses TRBV29-1 and TRBJ2-5; 7 bases are shared with TRBD2. Trimming removed 6 bases from V and 2 bases from J; junction bases left unmatched: 9. CDR3 size: 14 residues. CDR1 is SQVTM, CDR2 ANQGSEA, per germline. CDR3 DNA: TGCAGCGTACGTCCCCGGGGGGAACAAGAGACCCAGTACTTC. This encodes CSVRPRGEQETQYF.

This clone was recorded a few times. The chain couples TRBV6-6 to TRBJ2-1, with TRBD2 matching over 8 bases. V lost 8 bases and J lost 3; bases outside the gene matches: 6. The germline V gene has CDR1 MNHNY and CDR2 SVGAGI (reference sequence). This CDR3 region has 14 residues. CDR3 in amino acids: CASVSSGHYNEQFF. The CDR3 DNA is TGTGCCAGCGTGTCTAGCGGGCACTACAATGAGCAGTTCTTC.

The chain combines TRBV28 with TRBJ2-1; TRBD1 matches 8 bases. V was pared by 4 bases and J by 5 bases, with 4 bases of the junction left unmatched. From germline, CDR1 is MDHEN and CDR2 SYDVKM. The CDR3 extends over 14 amino acids. CDR3 sequence reads: CASSSGQGDNEQFF. CDR3 DNA sequence: TGTGCCAGCAGTTCCGGACAGGGAGACAATGAGCAGTTCTTC.